The entry below describes one TCR beta chain. Germline CDR1 reads WSHSY; CDR2 reads SAAADI. With V trimmed by 9 bases and J by 6 bases, 8 bases remained unmatched. This CDR3 has 13 residues. The authors' processing: Quantification of nucleated cells was approximated via reference gene primer amplification. Clones were read by immunoSEQ multiplex PCR, and TCRdb kept only the in-frame ones, dropping some. V, J and clone size derive from that table, while D and trimming were established from the DNA sequence. The table records 120,000 to 150,000 clones, over 80% of them present only once. The data originate from a study of blood T cell repertoires in COVID-19. In the study overall: Sites in the United States, Italy and Spain provided acute and convalescent COVID-19 samples. T cells, B-cell-depleted T cells, or PBMCs provided the cDNA or gDNA that served as material.

The source material was peripheral blood. The TCR sequence derives from a woman in her thirties or forties with active or convalescent COVID-19. The rearrangement links TRBV10-2 to TRBJ2-1, with 7 nucleotides matching TRBD1. The CDR3 protein is CASLPGQSNEQFF. The CDR3, as DNA: TGCGCCAGTCTACCGGGACAGAGCAATGAGCAGTTCTTC.